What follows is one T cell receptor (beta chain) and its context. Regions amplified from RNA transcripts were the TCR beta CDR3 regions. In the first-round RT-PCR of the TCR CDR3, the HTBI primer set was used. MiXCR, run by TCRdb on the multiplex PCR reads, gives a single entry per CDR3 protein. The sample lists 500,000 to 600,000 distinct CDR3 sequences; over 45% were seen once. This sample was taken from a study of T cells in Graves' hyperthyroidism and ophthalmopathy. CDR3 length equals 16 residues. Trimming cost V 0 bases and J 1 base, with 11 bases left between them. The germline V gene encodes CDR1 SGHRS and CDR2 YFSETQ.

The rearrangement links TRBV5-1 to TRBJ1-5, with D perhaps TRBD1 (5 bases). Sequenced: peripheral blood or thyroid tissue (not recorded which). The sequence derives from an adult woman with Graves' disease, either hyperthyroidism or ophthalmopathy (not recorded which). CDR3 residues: CASSLEMGDSNQPQHF. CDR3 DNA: TGCGCCAGCAGCTTGGAGATGGGGGACAGCAATCAGCCCCAGCATTTT.